The entry that follows covers one T cell receptor beta chain sequence. No antigen is known for it. Libraries were prepared by immunoSEQ multiplex PCR; TCRdb keeps only in-frame clonotypes and omits some of them. This sample carries more than 200,000 clones, over 50% of them seen once, and the ten largest clones take 11%. The data are from a study of shared clonotypes between healthy human individuals. Overall study context: The composition of the donors was a couple of women and a few men aged 18 to 49.

Points from the study as a whole: Shared clonotypes: 4.5% to 6.5% naive CD4, around 3.7% naive CD8, about 2.5% memory CD4, approximately 0.37% memory CD8.

What was sequenced was memory CD4+ T cells sorted from blood. The subset was: CD45RA-negative fraction. The clonotype originates from a man aged 25 to 45 in good health.

As DNA, the CDR3 is TGTGCCAGCAGCTTAGCAATCGTGGAGACCCAGTACTTC. Translation: CASSLAIVETQYF. The chain couples TRBV11-2 to TRBJ2-5; D not certain. Trimming took off 1 base at V and 5 bases at J, with 8 bases between the two ends. The CDR3 has 13 residues. Germline assignment: CDR1 SGHAT and CDR2 FQNNGV.